This T cell receptor beta chain was obtained from a study of cytomegalovirus exposure and HLA in healthy donors. With 0 bases removed from V and 4 bases from J, the gap between germline ends came to 12 bases. This CDR3 comprises 15 residues. Germline CDR1 is LGHNA and CDR2 is YSLEER. The PCR used 60 Vbeta and 13 Jbeta primers. Clones were read by immunoSEQ multiplex PCR, and TCRdb kept only the in-frame ones, dropping some. The table shows roughly 180,000 clones, with 79% occurring only once. This sequence joins TRBV4-3 and TRBJ1-1; maybe TRBD1 (5 bases). The sequencing sample was made of PBMCs. The origin of this receptor is a girl between 10 and 17 years old in good health and CMV-seropositive. As DNA, the CDR3 is TGCGCCAGCAGCCAAGATTCGGGGGTGGGCACTGAAGCTTTCTTT. It translates to CASSQDSGVGTEAFF.